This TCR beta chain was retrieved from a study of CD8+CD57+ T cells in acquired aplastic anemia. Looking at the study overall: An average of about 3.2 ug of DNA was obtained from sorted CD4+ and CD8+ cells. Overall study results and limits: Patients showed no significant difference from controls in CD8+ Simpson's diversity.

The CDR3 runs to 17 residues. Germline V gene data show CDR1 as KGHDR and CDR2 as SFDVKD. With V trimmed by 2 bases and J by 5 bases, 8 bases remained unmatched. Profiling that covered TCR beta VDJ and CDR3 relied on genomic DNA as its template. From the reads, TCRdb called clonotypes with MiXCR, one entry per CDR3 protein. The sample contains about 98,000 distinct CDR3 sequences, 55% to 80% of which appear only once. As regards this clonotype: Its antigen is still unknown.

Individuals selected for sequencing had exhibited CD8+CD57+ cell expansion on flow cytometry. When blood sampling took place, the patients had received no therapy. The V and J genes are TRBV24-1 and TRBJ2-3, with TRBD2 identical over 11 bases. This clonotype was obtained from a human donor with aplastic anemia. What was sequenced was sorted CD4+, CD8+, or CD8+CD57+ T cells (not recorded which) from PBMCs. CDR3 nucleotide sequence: TGTGCCACCAGTGATTCCGGGACTAGCGGATACGGAGATACGCAGTATTTT. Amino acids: CATSDSGTSGYGDTQYF.